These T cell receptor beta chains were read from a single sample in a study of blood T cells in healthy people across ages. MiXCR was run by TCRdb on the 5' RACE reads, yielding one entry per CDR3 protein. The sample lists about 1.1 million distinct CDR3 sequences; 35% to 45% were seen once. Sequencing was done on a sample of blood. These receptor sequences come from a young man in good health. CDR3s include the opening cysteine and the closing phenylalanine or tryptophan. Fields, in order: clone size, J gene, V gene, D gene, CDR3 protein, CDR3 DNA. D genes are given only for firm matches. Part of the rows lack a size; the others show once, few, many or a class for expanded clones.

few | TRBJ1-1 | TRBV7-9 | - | CASSSGPSGTEKPEAFF | TGTGCCAGCAGCTCGGGACCGTCCGGGACGGAAAAGCCTGAAGCTTTCTTT
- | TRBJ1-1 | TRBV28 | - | CASKTPTGARGNTEAFF | TGTGCCAGCAAAACGCCCACAGGCGCTCGGGGGAACACTGAAGCTTTCTTT
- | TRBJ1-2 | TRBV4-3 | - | CASSEAGTRNYGYTF | TGCGCCAGCAGCGAAGCAGGGACGCGGAACTATGGCTACACCTTC
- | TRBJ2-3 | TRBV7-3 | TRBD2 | CASSPGLENPTQYF | TGTGCCAGCAGCCCGGGACTAGAGAACCCTACGCAGTATTTT
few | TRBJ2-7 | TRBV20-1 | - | CSARRQGPSYEQYF | TGCAGTGCTAGACGCCAGGGGCCCTCCTACGAGCAGTACTTC
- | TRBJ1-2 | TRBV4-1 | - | CASSQVPGPYGYTF | TGCGCCAGCAGCCAAGTTCCAGGCCCTTACGGCTACACCTTC
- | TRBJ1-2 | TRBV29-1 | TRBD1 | CSVVWTGNRGYTF | TGCAGCGTGGTTTGGACAGGGAATCGCGGCTACACCTTC
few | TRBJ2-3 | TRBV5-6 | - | CASSLSHGGTQYF | TGTGCCAGCAGCTTAAGTCATGGCGGTACGCAGTATTTT
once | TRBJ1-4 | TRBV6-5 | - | CASSPDIDPNEKLFF | TGTGCCAGCAGTCCGGACATCGATCCTAATGAAAAACTGTTTTTT
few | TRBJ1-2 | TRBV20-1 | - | CSATSIYGYTF | TGCAGTGCAACAAGTATCTATGGCTACACCTTC
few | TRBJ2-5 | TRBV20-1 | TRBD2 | CSARTSGVQETQYF | TGCAGTGCTCGAACTAGCGGGGTCCAAGAGACCCAGTACTTC